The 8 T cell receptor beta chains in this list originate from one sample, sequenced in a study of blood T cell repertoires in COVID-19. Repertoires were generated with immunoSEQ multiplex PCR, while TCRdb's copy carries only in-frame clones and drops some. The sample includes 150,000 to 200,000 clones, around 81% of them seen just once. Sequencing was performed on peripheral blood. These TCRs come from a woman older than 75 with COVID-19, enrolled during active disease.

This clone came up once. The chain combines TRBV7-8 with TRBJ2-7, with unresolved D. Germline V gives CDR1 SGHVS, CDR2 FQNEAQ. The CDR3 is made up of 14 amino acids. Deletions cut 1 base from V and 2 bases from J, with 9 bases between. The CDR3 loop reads CASSLVERTYEQYF. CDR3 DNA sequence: TGTGCCAGCAGCTTAGTAGAGCGTACCTACGAGCAGTACTTC.

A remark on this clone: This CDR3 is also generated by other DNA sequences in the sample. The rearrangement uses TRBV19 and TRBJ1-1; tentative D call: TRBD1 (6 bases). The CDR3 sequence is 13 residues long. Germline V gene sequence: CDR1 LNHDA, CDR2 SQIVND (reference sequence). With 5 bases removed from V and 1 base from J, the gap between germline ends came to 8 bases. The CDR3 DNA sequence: TGTGCCAGTAGTTCGACAGGGAACACTGAAGCTTTCTTT. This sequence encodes CASSSTGNTEAFF.

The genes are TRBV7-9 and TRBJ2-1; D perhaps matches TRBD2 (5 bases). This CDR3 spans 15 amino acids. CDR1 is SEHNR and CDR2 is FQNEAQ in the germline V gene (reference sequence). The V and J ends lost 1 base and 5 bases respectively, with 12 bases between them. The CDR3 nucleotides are TGTGCCAGCAGCTTAGTACCAGCGGACGACAATGAGCAGTTCTTC. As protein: CASSLVPADDNEQFF.

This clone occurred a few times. The CDR3: CASSLTPNTEAFF. The CDR3 nucleotides are TGTGCCAGCAGCTTAACCCCTAACACTGAAGCTTTCTTT. The chain couples TRBV7-3 to TRBJ1-1; D gene ambiguous. In germline, CDR1 is SGHTA, CDR2 FQGTGA. The CDR3 spans 13 residues. V was shortened by 0 bases and J by 2 bases, with 4 bases between the two germline ends.

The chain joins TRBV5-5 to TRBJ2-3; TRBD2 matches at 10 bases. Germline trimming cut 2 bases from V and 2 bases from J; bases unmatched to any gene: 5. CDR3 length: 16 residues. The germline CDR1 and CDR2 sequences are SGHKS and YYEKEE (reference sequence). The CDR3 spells CASSFWLAGDTDTQYF. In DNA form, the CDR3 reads TGTGCCAGCAGCTTCTGGCTAGCGGGGGACACAGATACGCAGTATTTT.

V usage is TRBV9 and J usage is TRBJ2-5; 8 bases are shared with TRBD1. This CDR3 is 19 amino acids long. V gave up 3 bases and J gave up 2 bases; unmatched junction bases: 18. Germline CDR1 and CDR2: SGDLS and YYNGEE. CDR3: CASSAQPHISWTGQETQYF. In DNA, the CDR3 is TGTGCCAGCAGCGCACAACCCCACATTTCATGGACAGGGCAAGAGACCCAGTACTTC.

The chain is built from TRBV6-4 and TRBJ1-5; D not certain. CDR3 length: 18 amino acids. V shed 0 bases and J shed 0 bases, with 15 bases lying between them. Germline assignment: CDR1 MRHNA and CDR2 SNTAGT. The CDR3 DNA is TGTGCCAGCAGTGACTCCGTATCGCGCCTCTATAGCAATCAGCCCCAGCATTTT. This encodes CASSDSVSRLYSNQPQHF.

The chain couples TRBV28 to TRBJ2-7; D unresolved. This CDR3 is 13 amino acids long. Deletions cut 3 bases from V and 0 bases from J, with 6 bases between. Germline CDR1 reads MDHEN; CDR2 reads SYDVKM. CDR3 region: CASSLYYSYEQYF. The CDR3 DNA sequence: TGTGCCAGCAGTTTGTACTACTCCTACGAGCAGTACTTC.